These T cell receptor beta chains were read from a single sample in a study of cytomegalovirus exposure and HLA in healthy donors. The repertoire was sequenced with immunoSEQ multiplex PCR; TCRdb's copy has only in-frame clones and lacks some. Altogether 150,000 to 200,000 clones are present, approximately 88% being singletons, with the ten largest covering less than 9%. Material: PBMCs. These TCRs come from a man younger than 35 in good health and CMV-seropositive. The CDR3 runs from the conserved cysteine through the conserved F or W. A D gene is named only where the DNA matches it firmly. Clone size is stated in some rows and not others, as once, few, many or a class when expanded.

TRBV7-8	.	.	TRBJ2-6	TGTGCCAGCAGCTTTACGGGAGTCTCTGGGGCCAACGTCCTGACTTTC	CASSFTGVSGANVLTF
TRBV27	.	.	TRBJ2-7	TGTGCCAGCAGTCCGAATAGAGCCTACGAGCAGTACTTC	CASSPNRAYEQYF
TRBV9	.	.	TRBJ2-7	TGTGCCAGCAGCCCGAGCTCCTACGAGCAGTACTTC	CASSPSSYEQYF
TRBV27	.	few	TRBJ2-2	TGTGCCACCAGATTAGGGGGGTACGGGGAGCTGTTTTTT	CATRLGGYGELFF
TRBV27	TRBD1	.	TRBJ2-7	TGTGCCAGCAGTCCCCTCCTCCCGACAGGGCTCCACGAGCAGTACTTC	CASSPLLPTGLHEQYF
TRBV7-4	TRBD1	.	TRBJ1-1	TGTGCCAGCAGCTTAGAGGGGGCTCGCTATCTTGAAGCTTTCTTT	CASSLEGARYLEAFF
TRBV27	.	.	TRBJ2-3	TGTGCCGTGATGAGGGCTCCCTATAGTGGAGATACGCAGTATTTT	CAVMRAPYSGDTQYF
TRBV14	.	once	TRBJ1-2	TGTGCCAGCAGCCCCGGTGGGCCAGCTCCTCACTATGGCTACACCTTC	CASSPGGPAPHYGYTF
TRBV5-5	.	.	TRBJ1-5	TGTGCCAGCAGCTTGGCCATGGGTTGGGCCCGGCCCCAGCATTTT	CASSLAMGWARPQHF
TRBV28	.	.	TRBJ1-1	TGTGCCAGCACCAACAGGAGGGGAATTAACACTGAAGCTTTCTTT	CASTNRRGINTEAFF
TRBV19	.	.	TRBJ1-4	TGTGCCAGTACCGGGACTTCAACTAATGAAAAACTGTTTTTT	CASTGTSTNEKLFF
TRBV7-9	.	once	TRBJ1-1	TGTGCCAGCAGCTTAGGGTCAGGGGTTATGGACACTGAAGCTTTCTTT	CASSLGSGVMDTEAFF
TRBV30	.	.	TRBJ1-5	TGTGCCTGGAGTGTACGGACAGCTAGCAATCAGCCCCAGCATTTT	CAWSVRTASNQPQHF
TRBV5-1	.	few	TRBJ2-1	TGCGCCAGCAGTCAGGGTGGTAATGAGCAGTTCTTC	CASSQGGNEQFF
TRBV30	.	.	TRBJ1-4	TGTGCCTGGAGACCGGGGTCGGAAAAACTGTTTTTT	CAWRPGSEKLFF
TRBV6-6	TRBD1	.	TRBJ2-2	TGTGCCAGCAACCAACAGGGGGCGGACACCGGGGAGCTGTTTTTT	CASNQQGADTGELFF
TRBV5-8	TRBD1	.	TRBJ2-7	TGTGCCAGCAGCTTGGTCCAGGGGGCCAACGAGCAGTACTTC	CASSLVQGANEQYF
TRBV6-5	TRBD1	once	TRBJ1-1	TGTGCCAGCAGGGGGACAGGGGGTGCTGAAGCTTTCTTT	CASRGTGGAEAFF
TRBV5-4	.	.	TRBJ2-1	TGTGCCAGCAGCTTGGGGCAGGGGGGTGAGCAGTTCTTC	CASSLGQGGEQFF
TRBV4-3	TRBD2	few	TRBJ2-3	TGCGCCAGCAGCCACACTAGCGGGAGCACAGATACGCAGTATTTT	CASSHTSGSTDTQYF
TRBV19	TRBD1	.	TRBJ2-5	TGTGCCAGTAGTATAGGACAGGGGGCGGAGACCCAGTACTTC	CASSIGQGAETQYF
TRBV15	.	.	TRBJ2-3	TGTGCCACCAGCCCTTGGGGGAGGACGGCAGATACGCAGTATTTT	CATSPWGRTADTQYF
TRBV19	.	.	TRBJ1-5	TGTGCCAGTAGCACGGGGGTTCAGCCCCAGCATTTT	CASSTGVQPQHF
TRBV6-6	.	few	TRBJ1-2	TGTGCCAGCAGCTATACCTCGGGGGGGCGCGGTGGCTACACCTTC	CASSYTSGGRGGYTF
TRBV9	.	.	TRBJ2-5	TGTGCCAGCAGCGGAGTTGAAGAGACCCAGTACTTC	CASSGVEETQYF
TRBV28	.	few	TRBJ2-7	TGTGCCAGCACCCCTGGCCCCGACTTC	CASTPGPDF
TRBV6-1	TRBD1	.	TRBJ2-7	TGTGCCAGCCCTACCCGACAGGGACCGTACTTC	CASPTRQGPYF
TRBV14	TRBD1	.	TRBJ2-3	TGTGCCAGCAGCCGTGGGACAGGGAAATCCACAGATACGCAGTATTTT	CASSRGTGKSTDTQYF
TRBV27	TRBD2	.	TRBJ2-7	TGTGCCAGCAGGGACGGGGGGGGGAATAACGAGCAGTACTTC	CASRDGGGNNEQYF
TRBV11-3	TRBD2	.	TRBJ2-2	TGTGCCAGCAGCTCGTCCTTTCTAGCGGGAGGGCCTACCGGGGAGCTGTTTTTT	CASSSSFLAGGPTGELFF
TRBV21-1	.	.	TRBJ1-5	TGTGCCAGCAGCAACTCAGGATCCGGGACAGGGTATCAGCCCCAGCATTTT	CASSNSGSGTGYQPQHF
TRBV13	TRBD1	.	TRBJ1-5	TGTGCCAGCAGCTTGTCCAGGGGGAGTATCTATAGCAATCAGCCCCAGCATTTT	CASSLSRGSIYSNQPQHF